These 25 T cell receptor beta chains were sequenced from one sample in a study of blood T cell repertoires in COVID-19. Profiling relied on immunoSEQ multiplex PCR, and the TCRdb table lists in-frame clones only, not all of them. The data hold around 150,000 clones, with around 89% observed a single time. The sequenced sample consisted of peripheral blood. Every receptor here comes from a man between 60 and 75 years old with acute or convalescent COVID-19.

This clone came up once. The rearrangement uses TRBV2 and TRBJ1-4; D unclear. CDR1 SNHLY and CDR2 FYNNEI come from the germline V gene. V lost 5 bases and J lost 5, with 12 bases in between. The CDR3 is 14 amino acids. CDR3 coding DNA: TGTGCCAGCAGTAAGCAGGCCTTCAATGAAAAACTGTTTTTT. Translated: CASSKQAFNEKLFF.

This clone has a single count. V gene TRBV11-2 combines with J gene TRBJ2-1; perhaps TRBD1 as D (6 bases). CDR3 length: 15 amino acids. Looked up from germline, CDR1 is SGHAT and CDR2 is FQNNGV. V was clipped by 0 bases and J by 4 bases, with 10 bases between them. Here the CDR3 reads CASSLDRGDYNEQFF. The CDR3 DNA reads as TGTGCCAGCAGCTTAGACAGGGGCGATTACAATGAGCAGTTCTTC.

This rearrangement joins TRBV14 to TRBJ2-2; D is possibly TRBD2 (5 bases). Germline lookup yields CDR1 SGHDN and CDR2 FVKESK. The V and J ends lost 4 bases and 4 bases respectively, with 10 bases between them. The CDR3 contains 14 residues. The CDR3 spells CASSPTRLTGELFF. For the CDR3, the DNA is TGTGCCAGCAGCCCCACTAGACTCACCGGGGAGCTGTTTTTT.

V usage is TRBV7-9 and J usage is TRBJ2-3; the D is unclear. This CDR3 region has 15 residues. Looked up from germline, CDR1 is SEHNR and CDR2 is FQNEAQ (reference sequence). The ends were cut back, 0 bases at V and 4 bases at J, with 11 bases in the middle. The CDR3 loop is CASSLAVDGPDTQYF. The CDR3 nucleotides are TGTGCCAGCAGCTTAGCGGTTGATGGCCCAGATACGCAGTATTTT. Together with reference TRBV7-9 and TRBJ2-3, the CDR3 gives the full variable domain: DTGVSQNPRHKITKRGQNVTFRCDPISEHNRLYWYRQTLGQGPEFLTYFQNEAQLEKSRLLSDRFSAERPKGSFSTLEIQRTEQGDSAMYLCASSLAVDGPDTQYFGPGTRLTVL.

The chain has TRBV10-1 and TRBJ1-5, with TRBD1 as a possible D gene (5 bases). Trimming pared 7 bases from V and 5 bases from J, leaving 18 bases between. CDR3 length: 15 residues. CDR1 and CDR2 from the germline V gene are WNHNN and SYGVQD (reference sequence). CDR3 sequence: CASTQQDSPDQPQHF. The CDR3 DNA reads TGCGCCAGCACCCAACAGGATTCACCAGATCAGCCCCAGCATTTT.

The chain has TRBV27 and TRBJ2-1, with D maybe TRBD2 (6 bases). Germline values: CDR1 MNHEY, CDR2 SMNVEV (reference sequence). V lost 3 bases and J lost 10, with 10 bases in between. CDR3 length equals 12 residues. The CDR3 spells CASSFFGGEQFF. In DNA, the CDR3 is TGTGCCAGCAGTTTTTTCGGGGGAGAGCAGTTCTTC.

CDR3 protein: CASSLSTDWSPLHF. The CDR3 nucleotides are TGCGCCAGCAGCTTGTCGACAGATTGGTCACCCCTCCACTTT. This rearrangement joins TRBV5-1 to TRBJ1-6; TRBD1 is a possible D gene (5 bases). Between the trimmed V and J ends, which lost 1 base and 10 bases, there was a span of 12 bases. Germline CDR1 SGHRS, CDR2 YFSETQ. The CDR3 is 14 residues long.

The CDR3 spells CASSKTGANSPLHF. DNA of the CDR3: TGTGCCAGCAGCAAGACAGGGGCTAATTCACCCCTCCACTTT. The V gene is TRBV27, the J gene TRBJ1-6, with 8 bases that match TRBD1. Germline trimming cut 6 bases from V and 6 bases from J; bases unmatched to any gene: 4. Germline values: CDR1 MNHEY, CDR2 SMNVEV (reference sequence). The CDR3 contains 14 residues.

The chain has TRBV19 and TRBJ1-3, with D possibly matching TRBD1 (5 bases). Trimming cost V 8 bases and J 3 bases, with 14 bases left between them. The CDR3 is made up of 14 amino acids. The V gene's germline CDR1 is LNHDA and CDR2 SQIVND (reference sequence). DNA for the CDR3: TGTGCCAGTTACGACAGACACAATGGAAACACCATATATTTT. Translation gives CASYDRHNGNTIYF.

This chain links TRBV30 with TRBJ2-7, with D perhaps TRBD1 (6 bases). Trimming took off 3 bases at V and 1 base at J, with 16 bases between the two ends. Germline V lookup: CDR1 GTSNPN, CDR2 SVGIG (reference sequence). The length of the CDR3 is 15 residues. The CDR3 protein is CAWSLQGSLSYEQYF. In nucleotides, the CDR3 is TGTGCCTGGAGCTTGCAGGGGTCGTTATCCTACGAGCAGTACTTC.

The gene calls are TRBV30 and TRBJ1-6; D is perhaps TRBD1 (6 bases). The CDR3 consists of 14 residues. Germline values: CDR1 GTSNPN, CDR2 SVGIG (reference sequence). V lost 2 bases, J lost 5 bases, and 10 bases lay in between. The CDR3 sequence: CAWSFGQNNSPLHF. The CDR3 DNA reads TGTGCCTGGAGTTTTGGACAGAATAATTCACCCCTCCACTTT.

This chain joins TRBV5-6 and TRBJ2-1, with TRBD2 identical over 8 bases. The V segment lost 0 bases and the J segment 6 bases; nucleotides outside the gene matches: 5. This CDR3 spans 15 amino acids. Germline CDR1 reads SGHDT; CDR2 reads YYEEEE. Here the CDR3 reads CASSLVGGAGNEQFF. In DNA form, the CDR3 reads TGTGCCAGCAGCTTGGTCGGGGGGGCCGGCAATGAGCAGTTCTTC.

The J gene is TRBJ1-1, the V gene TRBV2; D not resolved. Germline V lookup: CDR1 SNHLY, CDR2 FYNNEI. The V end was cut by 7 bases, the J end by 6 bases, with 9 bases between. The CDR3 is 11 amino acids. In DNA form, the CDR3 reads TGTGCCAGCAATCGGGGTGCTGAAGCTTTCTTT. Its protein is CASNRGAEAFF.

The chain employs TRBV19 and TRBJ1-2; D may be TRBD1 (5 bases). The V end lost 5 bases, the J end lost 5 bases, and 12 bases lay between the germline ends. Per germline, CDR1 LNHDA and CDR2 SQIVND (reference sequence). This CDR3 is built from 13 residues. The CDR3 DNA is TGTGCCAGTAGTCCGGGGGAGGGTTATGGCTACACCTTC. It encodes CASSPGEGYGYTF.

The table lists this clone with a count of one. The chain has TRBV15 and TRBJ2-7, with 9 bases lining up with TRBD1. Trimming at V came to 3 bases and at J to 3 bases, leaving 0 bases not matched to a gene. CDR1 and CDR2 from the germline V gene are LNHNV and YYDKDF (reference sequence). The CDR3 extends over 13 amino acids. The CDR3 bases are TGTGCCACCAGCAGGGACAGGGGCTACGAGCAGTACTTC. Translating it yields CATSRDRGYEQYF.

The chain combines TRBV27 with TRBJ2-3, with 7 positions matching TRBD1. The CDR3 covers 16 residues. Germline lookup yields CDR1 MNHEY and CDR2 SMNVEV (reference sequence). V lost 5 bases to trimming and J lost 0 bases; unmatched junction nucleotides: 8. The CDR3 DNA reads TGTGCCAGCAGTCCTAGGACAGGCCTTAGCACAGATACGCAGTATTTT. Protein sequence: CASSPRTGLSTDTQYF.

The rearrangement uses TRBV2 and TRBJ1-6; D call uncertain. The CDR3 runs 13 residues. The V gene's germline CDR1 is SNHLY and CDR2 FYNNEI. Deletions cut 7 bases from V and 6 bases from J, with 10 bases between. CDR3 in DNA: TGTGCCAGCACCGAGGGTCTTAATTCACCCCTCCACTTT. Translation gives CASTEGLNSPLHF.

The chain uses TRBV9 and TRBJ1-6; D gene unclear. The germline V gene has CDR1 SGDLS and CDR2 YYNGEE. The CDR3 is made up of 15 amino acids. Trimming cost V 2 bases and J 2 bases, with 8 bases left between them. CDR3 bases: TGTGCCAGCAGCGTCCAGCGAACCTATAATTCACCCCTCCACTTT. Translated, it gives CASSVQRTYNSPLHF.

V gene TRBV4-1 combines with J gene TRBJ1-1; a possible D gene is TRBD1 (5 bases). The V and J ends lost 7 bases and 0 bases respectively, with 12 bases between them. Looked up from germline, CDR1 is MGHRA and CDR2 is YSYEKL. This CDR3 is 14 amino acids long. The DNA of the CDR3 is TGCGCCAGCACCCGGAGGGGTATGAACACTGAAGCTTTCTTT. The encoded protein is CASTRRGMNTEAFF.

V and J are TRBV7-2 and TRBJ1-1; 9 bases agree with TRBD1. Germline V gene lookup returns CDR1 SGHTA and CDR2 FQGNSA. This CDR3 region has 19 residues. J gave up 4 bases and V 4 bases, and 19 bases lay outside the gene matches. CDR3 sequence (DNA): TGTGCCAGCAGCTCCCCCGCTGGGACAGGGACCTTGAGGGGCACTGAAGCTTTCTTT. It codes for CASSSPAGTGTLRGTEAFF.

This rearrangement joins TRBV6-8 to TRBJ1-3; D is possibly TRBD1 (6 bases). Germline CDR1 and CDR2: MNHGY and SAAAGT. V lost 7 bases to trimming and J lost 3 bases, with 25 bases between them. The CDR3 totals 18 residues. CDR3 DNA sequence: TGTGCCAGCATTTCCCCCCCAGTTACAGGGTGTGATGGAAACACCATATATTTT. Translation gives CASISPPVTGCDGNTIYF.

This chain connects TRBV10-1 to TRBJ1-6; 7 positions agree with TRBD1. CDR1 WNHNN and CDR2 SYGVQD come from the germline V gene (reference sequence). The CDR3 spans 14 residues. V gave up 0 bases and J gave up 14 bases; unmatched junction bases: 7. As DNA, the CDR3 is TGCGCCAGCAGTGAGTCGAGGTCTCAGGGGGCCCTCCACTTT. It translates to CASSESRSQGALHF.

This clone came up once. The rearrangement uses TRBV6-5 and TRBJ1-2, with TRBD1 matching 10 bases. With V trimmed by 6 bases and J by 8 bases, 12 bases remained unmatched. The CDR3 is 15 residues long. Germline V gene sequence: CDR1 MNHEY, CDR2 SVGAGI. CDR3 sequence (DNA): TGTGCCAGCAGGCCGGACAGGGGGACGCTCGGCGGCTACACCTTC. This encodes CASRPDRGTLGGYTF.

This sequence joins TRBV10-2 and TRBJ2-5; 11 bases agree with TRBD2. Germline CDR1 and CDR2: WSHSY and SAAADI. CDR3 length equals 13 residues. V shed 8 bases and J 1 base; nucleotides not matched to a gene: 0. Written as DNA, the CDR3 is TGCGCCAGCCTAGCGGGGGGCCAAGAGACCCAGTACTTC. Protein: CASLAGGQETQYF.

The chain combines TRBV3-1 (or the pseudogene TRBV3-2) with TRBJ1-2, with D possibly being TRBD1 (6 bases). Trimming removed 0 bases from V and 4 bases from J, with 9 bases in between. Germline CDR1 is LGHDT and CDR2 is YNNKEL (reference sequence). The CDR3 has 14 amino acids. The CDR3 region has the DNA TGTGCCAGCAGCCAAGACGGCAGGGGCTATGGCTACACCTTC. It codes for CASSQDGRGYGYTF.